A single T cell receptor beta chain is shown here with its context. Data came from immunoSEQ multiplex PCR; TCRdb stores just in-frame clones and leaves some out. The sample yields some 150,000 clones, 70% to 90% seen once. This entry is derived from a study of blood T cell repertoires in COVID-19. The germline V gene has CDR1 MNHEY and CDR2 SVGEGT. The CDR3 totals 13 residues. J gave up 4 bases and V 5 bases, and 3 bases lay outside the gene matches. This clonotype was sampled from a human donor with acute or convalescent COVID-19. The donor label of this sample is uncertain. V and J are TRBV6-2 or TRBV6-3 and TRBJ1-2; 8 bases align to TRBD1. Sequencing input: peripheral blood. CDR3 in amino acids: CASSPTGVYGYTF. In nucleotides, the CDR3 is TGTGCCAGCAGTCCGACAGGGGTCTATGGCTACACCTTC.